This TCR beta chain is drawn from a study of spatial heterogeneity in lung cancer. In the study overall: Fewer alpha-chain than beta-chain sequences were consistently detected. Study results and caveats: In blood, ubiquitous expanded tumor TCRs appeared more at resection than follow-up.

Germline V gene sequence: CDR1 LNHDA, CDR2 SQIVND (reference sequence). The CDR3 loop spans 16 amino acids. The V and J ends lost 3 bases and 1 base, in that order; junction bases with no gene match: 1. On each TCR cDNA molecule, a unique molecular identifier was present. One entry per CDR3 protein results from TCRdb running MiXCR on the 5' RACE reads. The sample lists roughly 80,000 distinct CDR3 sequences, around 12% occurring once. Time point: sample taken at primary tumor resection. The study sequenced unsorted whole RNA from tumor, nontumor lung or frozen PBMC. The approximately 78 donors had untreated early-stage non-small cell lung cancer. The count of this clonotype is one. Its antigen is undetermined.

J is TRBJ2-2 and V is TRBV19, with TRBD2 identical over 11 bases. The starting material was PBMCs, obtained at surgery. The receptor was isolated from a male donor with early-stage non-small cell lung cancer. This CDR3 is CASSIGLAGNTGELFF. The CDR3 DNA is TGTGCCAGTAGTATTGGACTAGCGGGGAACACCGGGGAGCTGTTTTTT.